This T cell receptor beta chain was observed in a study of graft-versus-host responses after intestinal transplantation (dated by TCRdb to about 2021). As for the study more broadly: Multivisceral, liver-intestinal, or isolated intestinal transplants were received by the recipients. Of the roughly 26 intestinal transplant recipients enrolled in the cohort, one of whom was a retransplant, 3 patients without pretransplant specimens were excluded. A peak of at least 4% donor T cells among recipient peripheral blood mononuclear cells was the definition used for donor T cell macrochimerism. Alloreactive clones were identified by sequencing pre-transplant mixed lymphocyte reaction products and comparing them with unstimulated pre-transplant donor and recipient T cells. Anti-thymocyte globulin induction was given to all recipients, followed by maintenance tacrolimus and steroids for two to three years. Instead of going to the commercial service, samples from three later patients were sequenced in-house on an Illumina MiSeq and processed with MiXCR. After intestinal transplantation, graft-versus-host and host-versus-graft alloreactive T cell clones were followed in the graft, circulation and bone marrow using bulk TCR-beta CDR3 sequencing.

A word on this clone: The input lacks base qualities; no much larger clone sits a single base away.

Paper-wide results and their limitations: GvH clones turned up in recipient bone marrow, with some appearing earlier in ileal mucosa or blood, a pattern consistent with an intestinal mucosal origin. Patients with donor T cell macrochimerism had high GvH to HvG T cell clonal ratios in their allografts. Peak levels of circulating GvH clones were associated with declines in HvG clones early after transplant. The relatively low number and heterogeneity of intestinal transplant patients limited the conclusions.

Including cysteine and phenylalanine, the CDR3 has 14 amino acids. The CDR3 DNA has 42 bases and is translated from base 1. The CDR1 and CDR2 encoded by the germline V gene are SGHVS and FNYEAQ. Trimming at the junction amounts to 2 bases on V and 0 bases on J, and the germline ends lie 7 bases apart. The sample's time point label, decoded: cells obtained before transplantation from donor or recipient. In mixed lymphocyte reactions, 200,000 CFSE-labeled pre-transplant responders were plated with 200,000 irradiated violet-dye-labeled stimulators and cultured for around six days. Proliferating CD3+CD4+CFSE-low and CD3+CD8+CFSE-low responder cells were FACS-sorted on a BD Influx sorter after the mixed lymphocyte reaction. Receptors were amplified or captured by the immunoSEQ multiplex PCR assay. For most patients, genomic DNA was isolated with the Qiagen DNeasy Blood and Tissue Kit and sent frozen to Adaptive Biotechnologies for TCR sequencing. Adaptive Biotechnologies carried out high-throughput TCR-beta CDR3 sequencing of genomic DNA for most patients. The authors' pipeline ran thus. Adaptive's ImmunoSEQ software was the source of the TCR sequencing data for around 20 patients, while a few other patients were processed with MiXCR and VDJtools. To correct CD4 versus CD8 sorting errors, sequences present in both subsets at a frequency ratio below 5:1 were removed. CDR3 nucleotide sequences shared between donor and recipient were removed because the origin of such sequences could not be assigned. Alloreactive clones required at least 2-fold expansion over unstimulated cells and minimum CFSE-low frequency of 0.002% (template counts) or 0.001% (read counts). Clones detected in sequenced pre-transplant spleen, lymph node, or MLR CFSE-low populations of the donor or recipient were defined as mappable. The cumulative frequency of alloreactive clones was calculated as a percentage of all sequences, weighted by copy number. TCRdb mirrors the immuneACCESS table, restricted to in-frame sequences. Some clones are absent from its copies; in checked studies, under half trace to an unresolved V gene, and the reason for the others is unknown. The DNA gave D and trimming, while V, J and clone size come from that table. This sample is represented by approximately 6,900 clones; roughly 25% of them were singletons. 6% of the sample belongs to the ten largest clones.

The clonotype comes from a human patient who was an organ donor for intestinal transplantation. The chain joins TRBV7-6 to TRBJ1-2, with no confident D gene call. The starting material was alloreactive CD8+ T cells from a mixed lymphocyte reaction culture, obtained before transplantation. The sample's cell subset or site label, decoded: CFSE-low proliferating T cells sorted from roughly six-day pre-transplant mixed lymphocyte reaction (GvH or HvG direction). The sequence in DNA is TGTGCCAGCAGCTTACCGGGCCCTAACTATGGCTACACCTTC. Translated, this gives CASSLPGPNYGYTF.